This section outlines one TCR beta chain sequence together with its context. Its antigen is not identified. Measured with immunoSEQ multiplex PCR; TCRdb has only the in-frame clones, and not every one. The sample lists approximately 130,000 clones, 93% occurring once. These data come from a study of OX40 agonist ivuxolimab in advanced cancers. Study observations and caveats: Low normalized clonal expansion also occurred in some nonresponding patients.

Sequencing was performed on CD4+ or CD8+ T cells sorted from blood, taken in a trial of the OX40 agonist ivuxolimab. The TCR comes from an adult with an advanced solid tumor such as melanoma, head and neck, liver or kidney cancer.

The CDR3 sequence is CASSLGRADTQYF. CDR3 coding DNA: TGTGCCAGCAGCTTAGGGCGAGCAGATACGCAGTATTTT. This chain connects TRBV11-1 to TRBJ2-3; D is unresolved. The length of the CDR3 is 13 residues. Germline values: CDR1 SGHAT, CDR2 FQDESV (reference sequence). Trimming pared 1 base from V and 4 bases from J, leaving 6 bases between. Complete variable domain (other parts from reference TRBV11-1 and TRBJ2-3): EAEVAQSPRYKITEKSQAVAFWCDPISGHATLYWYRQILGQGPELLVQFQDESVVDDSQLPKDRFSAERLKGVDSTLKIQPAELGDSAMYLCASSLGRADTQYFGPGTRLTVL.